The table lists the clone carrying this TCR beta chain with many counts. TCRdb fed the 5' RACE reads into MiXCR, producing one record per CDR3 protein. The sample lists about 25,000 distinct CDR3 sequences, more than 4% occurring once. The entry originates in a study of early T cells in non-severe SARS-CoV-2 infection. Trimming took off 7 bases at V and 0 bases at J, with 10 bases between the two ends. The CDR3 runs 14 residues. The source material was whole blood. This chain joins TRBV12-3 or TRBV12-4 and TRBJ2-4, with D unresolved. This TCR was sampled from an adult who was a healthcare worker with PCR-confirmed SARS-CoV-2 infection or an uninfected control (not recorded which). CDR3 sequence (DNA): TGTGCCAGCACCCTGTTCCTAGCCAAAAACATTCAGTACTTC. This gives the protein CASTLFLAKNIQYF.